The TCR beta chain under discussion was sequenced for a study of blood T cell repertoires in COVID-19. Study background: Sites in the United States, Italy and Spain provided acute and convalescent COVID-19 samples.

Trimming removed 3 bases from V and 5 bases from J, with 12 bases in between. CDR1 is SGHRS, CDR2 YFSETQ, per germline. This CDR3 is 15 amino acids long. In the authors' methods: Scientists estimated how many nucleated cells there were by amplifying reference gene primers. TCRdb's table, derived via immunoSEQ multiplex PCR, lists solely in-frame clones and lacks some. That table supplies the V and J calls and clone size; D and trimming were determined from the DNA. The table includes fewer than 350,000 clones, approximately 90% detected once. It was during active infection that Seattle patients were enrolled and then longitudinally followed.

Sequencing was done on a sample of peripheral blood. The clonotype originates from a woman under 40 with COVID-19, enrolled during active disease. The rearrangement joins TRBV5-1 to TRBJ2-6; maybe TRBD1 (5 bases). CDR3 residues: CASSSQGVRANVLTF. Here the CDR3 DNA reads TGCGCCAGCAGCTCTCAGGGCGTCCGGGCCAACGTCCTGACTTTC.